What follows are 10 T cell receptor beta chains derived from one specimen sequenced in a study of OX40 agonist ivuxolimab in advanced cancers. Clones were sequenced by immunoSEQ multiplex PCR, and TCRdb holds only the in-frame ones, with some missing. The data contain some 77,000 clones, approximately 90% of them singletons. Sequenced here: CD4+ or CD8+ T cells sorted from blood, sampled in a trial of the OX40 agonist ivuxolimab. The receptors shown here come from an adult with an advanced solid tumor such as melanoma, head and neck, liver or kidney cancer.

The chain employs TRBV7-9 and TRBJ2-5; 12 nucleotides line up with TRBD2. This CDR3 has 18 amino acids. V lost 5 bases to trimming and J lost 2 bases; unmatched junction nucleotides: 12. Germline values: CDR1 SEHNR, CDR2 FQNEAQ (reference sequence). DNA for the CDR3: TGTGCCAGCAGCGCATACCGACTAGCGGGAGACCTGCAAGAGACCCAGTACTTC. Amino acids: CASSAYRLAGDLQETQYF.

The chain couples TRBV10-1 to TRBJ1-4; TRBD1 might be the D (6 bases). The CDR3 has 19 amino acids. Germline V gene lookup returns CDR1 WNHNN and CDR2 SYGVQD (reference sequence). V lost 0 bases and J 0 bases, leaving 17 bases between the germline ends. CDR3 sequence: CASSESPGQSPSTNEKLFF. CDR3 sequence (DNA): TGCGCCAGCAGTGAGTCACCCGGACAGTCCCCTTCAACTAATGAAAAACTGTTTTTT.

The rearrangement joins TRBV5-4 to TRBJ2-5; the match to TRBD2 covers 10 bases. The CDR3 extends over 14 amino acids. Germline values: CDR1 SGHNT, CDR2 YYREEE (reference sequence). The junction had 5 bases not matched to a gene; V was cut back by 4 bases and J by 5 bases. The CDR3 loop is CASSPSGSGETQYF. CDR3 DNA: TGTGCCAGCAGCCCTAGCGGGAGTGGTGAGACCCAGTACTTC.

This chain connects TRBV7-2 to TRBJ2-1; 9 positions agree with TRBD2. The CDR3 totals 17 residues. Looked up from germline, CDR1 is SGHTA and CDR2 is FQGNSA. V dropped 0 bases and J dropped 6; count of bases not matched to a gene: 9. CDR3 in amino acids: CASSLAGGRARSNEQFF. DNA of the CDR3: TGTGCCAGCAGCTTAGCGGGCGGGAGGGCCCGTAGCAATGAGCAGTTCTTC.

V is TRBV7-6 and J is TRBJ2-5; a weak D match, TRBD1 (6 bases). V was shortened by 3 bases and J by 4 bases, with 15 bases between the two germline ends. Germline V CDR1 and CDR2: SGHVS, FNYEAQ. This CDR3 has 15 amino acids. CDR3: CASSLEQGIGETQYF. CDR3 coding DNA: TGTGCCAGCAGCTTGGAACAGGGCATAGGAGAGACCCAGTACTTC.

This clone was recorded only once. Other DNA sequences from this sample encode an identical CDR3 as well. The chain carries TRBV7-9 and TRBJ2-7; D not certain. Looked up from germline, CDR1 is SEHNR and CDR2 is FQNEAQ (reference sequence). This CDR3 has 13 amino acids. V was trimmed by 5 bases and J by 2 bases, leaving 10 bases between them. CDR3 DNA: TGTGCCAGCAGCCCAGGTGGAACCTACGAGCAGTACTTC. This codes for CASSPGGTYEQYF.

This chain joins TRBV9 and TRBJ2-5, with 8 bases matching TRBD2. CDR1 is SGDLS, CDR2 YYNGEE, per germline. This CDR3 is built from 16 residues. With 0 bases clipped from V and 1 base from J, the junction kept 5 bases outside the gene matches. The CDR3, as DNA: TGTGCCAGCAGCGTAGGGTCTAGCGGGTTCCAAGAGACCCAGTACTTC. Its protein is CASSVGSSGFQETQYF.

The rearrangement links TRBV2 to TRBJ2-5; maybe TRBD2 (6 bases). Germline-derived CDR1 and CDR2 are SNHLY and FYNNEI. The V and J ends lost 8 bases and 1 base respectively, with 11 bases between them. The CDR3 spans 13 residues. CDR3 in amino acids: CASSPEGQETQYF. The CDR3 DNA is TGTGCCAGCTCCCCGGAGGGCCAAGAGACCCAGTACTTC.

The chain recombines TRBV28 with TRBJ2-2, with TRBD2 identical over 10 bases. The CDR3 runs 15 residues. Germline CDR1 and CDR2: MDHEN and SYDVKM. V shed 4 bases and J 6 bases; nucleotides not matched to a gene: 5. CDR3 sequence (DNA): TGTGCCAGCAGTTCTAGCGGGAGTGTTGCCGGGGAGCTGTTTTTT. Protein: CASSSSGSVAGELFF.

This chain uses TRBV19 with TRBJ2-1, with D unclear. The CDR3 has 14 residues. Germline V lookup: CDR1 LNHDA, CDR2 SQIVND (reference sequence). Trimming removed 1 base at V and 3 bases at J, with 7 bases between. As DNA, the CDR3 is TGTGCCAGTAGTATAGGTGGCAGCTACAATGAGCAGTTCTTC. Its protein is CASSIGGSYNEQFF. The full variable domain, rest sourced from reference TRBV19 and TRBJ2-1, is DGGITQSPKYLFRKEGQNVTLSCEQNLNHDAMYWYRQDPGQGLRLIYYSQIVNDFQKGDIAEGYSVSREKKESFPLTVTSAQKNPTAFYLCASSIGGSYNEQFFGPGTRLTVL.